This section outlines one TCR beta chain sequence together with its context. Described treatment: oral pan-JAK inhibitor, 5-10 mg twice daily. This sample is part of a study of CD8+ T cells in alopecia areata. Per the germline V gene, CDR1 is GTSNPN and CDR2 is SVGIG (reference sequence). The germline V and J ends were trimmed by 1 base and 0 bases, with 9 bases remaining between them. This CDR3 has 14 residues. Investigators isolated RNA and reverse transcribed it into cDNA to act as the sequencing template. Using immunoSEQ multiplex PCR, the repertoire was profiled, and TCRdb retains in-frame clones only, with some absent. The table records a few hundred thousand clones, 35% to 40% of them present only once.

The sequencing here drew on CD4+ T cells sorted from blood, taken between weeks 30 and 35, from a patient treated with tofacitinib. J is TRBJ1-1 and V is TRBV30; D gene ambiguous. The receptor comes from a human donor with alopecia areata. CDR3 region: CAWSAELLNTEAFF. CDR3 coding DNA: TGTGCCTGGAGTGCTGAACTGTTGAACACTGAAGCTTTCTTT.